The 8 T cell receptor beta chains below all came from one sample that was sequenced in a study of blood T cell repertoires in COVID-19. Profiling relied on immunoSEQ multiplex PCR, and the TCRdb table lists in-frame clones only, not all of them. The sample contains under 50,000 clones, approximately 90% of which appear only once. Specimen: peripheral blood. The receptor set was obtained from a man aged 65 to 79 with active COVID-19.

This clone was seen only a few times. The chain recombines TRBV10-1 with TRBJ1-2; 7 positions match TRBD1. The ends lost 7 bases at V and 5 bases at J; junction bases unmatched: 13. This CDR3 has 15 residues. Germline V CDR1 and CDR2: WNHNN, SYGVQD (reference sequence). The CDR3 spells CASTPGGGAGYGYTF. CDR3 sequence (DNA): TGCGCCAGCACCCCGGGAGGGGGCGCCGGTTATGGCTACACCTTC.

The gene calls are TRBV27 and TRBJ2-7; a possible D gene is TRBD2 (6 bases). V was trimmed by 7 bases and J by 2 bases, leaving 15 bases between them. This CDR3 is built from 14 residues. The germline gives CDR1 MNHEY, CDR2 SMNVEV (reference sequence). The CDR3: CASKQWEVAYEQYF. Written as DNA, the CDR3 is TGTGCCAGCAAGCAGTGGGAGGTCGCCTACGAGCAGTACTTC.

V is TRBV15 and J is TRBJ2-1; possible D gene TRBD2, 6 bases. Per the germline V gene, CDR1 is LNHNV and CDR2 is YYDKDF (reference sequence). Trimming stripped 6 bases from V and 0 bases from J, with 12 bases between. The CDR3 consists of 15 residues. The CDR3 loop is CATRGAGPSYNEQFF. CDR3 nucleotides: TGTGCCACCAGGGGAGCGGGCCCCTCCTACAATGAGCAGTTCTTC.

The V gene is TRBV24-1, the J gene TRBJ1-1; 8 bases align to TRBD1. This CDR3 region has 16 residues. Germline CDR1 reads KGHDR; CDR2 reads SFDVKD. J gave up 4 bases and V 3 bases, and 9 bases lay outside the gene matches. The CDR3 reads CATSDGQGAVGTEAFF. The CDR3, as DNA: TGTGCCACCAGTGATGGTCAGGGGGCGGTCGGCACTGAAGCTTTCTTT.

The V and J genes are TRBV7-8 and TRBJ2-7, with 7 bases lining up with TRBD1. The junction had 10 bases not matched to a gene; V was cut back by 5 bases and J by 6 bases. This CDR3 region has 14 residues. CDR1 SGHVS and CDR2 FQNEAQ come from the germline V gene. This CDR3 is CASSRSTGSGEQYF. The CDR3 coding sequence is TGTGCCAGCAGCCGATCGACAGGGTCTGGCGAGCAGTACTTC.

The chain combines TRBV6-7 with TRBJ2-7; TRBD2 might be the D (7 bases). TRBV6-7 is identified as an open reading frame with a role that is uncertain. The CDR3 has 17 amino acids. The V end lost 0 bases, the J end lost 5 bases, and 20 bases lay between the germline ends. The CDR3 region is CASSYSRGRVGENEQYF. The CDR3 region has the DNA TGTGCCAGCAGTTACTCGAGGGGGAGGGTCGGTGAGAACGAGCAGTACTTC.

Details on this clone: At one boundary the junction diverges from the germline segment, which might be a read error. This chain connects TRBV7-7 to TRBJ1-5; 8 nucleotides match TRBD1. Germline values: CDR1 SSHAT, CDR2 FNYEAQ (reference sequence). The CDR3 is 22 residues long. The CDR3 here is CASSSLLFFLRKDRAGDQPQHF. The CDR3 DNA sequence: TGTGCTAGCAGCTCTCTTTTATTCTTCCTACGGAAGGACAGGGCCGGGGATCAGCCCCAGCATTTT.

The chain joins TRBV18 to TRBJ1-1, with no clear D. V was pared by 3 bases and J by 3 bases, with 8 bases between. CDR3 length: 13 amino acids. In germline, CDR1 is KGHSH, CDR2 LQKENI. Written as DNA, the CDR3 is TGTGCCAGCTCACCTCACGAGGACACTGAAGCTTTCTTT. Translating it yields CASSPHEDTEAFF.